This paragraph reports one T cell receptor (beta chain). Its antigen is not known. The source of the sample is a study of T-cell reconstitution after alpha-beta-depleted transplantation in children. Study-level findings and limits: From surviving recipient T cells and thymic progenitors came the high day-60 TCRbeta diversity observed in some patients.

The library targeted TCRbeta and was prepared with unique molecular identifiers. TCRdb called the PCR reads again in MiXCR, with one record for every CDR3 protein. Among just over 950,000 distinct CDR3 sequences listed, roughly 29% were seen once. This material consisted of PBMCs, mostly from graft donor cells, taken 360 days after TCRalphabeta/CD19-depleted stem cell transplant. This TCR was recovered from a boy in the first two years of life who had a stem cell transplant for SCID, so the T cells may come from the graft donor.

CDR3 amino acids: CSAPRLWDKLGDEQYF. The CDR3 coding sequence is TGCAGTGCCCCCCGATTGTGGGACAAGCTGGGGGACGAGCAGTACTTC. This chain uses TRBV20-1 with TRBJ2-7, with D perhaps TRBD1 (6 bases). Germline loops: CDR1 DFQATT, CDR2 SNEGSKA (reference sequence). The CDR3 totals 16 residues. Trimming stripped 6 bases from V and 5 bases from J, with 26 bases between.